Below are 3 T cell receptor beta chains sequenced from a single sample in a study of human versus mouse CDR3 diversity and MHC coevolution. Only in-frame clones appear in the TCRdb table, and some are missing; sequencing was by immunoSEQ multiplex PCR. The table includes some 82,000 clones, around 95% detected once. Sequencing was carried out using naive CD4+ T cells from blood. The subset was: CD45RO-negative CD62L-positive naive CD4 T cells. Receptors were obtained from a person between 25 and 70 years old in good health.

V gene TRBV7-2 combines with J gene TRBJ2-7; 10 bases agree with TRBD2. Germline CDR1 reads SGHTA; CDR2 reads FQGNSA. This CDR3 has 15 amino acids. Trimming removed 2 bases from V and 5 bases from J; junction bases left unmatched: 6. As DNA, the CDR3 is TGTGCCAGCAGCTTACCTAGCGGGAGAAACCACGAGCAGTACTTC. It is translated as CASSLPSGRNHEQYF.

V and J are TRBV27 and TRBJ1-4; TRBD1 is a possible D gene (5 bases). The CDR3 is made up of 14 amino acids. Germline V gene sequence: CDR1 MNHEY, CDR2 SMNVEV (reference sequence). V was trimmed by 6 bases and J by 2 bases, leaving 10 bases between them. The CDR3 DNA reads as TGTGCCAGCAGCCCACGGGGGACTAATGAAAAACTGTTTTTT. Protein: CASSPRGTNEKLFF.

The chain couples TRBV25-1 to TRBJ2-2, with D unresolved. The CDR3 is made up of 13 amino acids. Germline CDR1 and CDR2: MGHDK and SYGVNS. Trimming took 4 bases from V and 6 from J, leaving 9 bases between them. The CDR3, as DNA: TGTGCCAGCAGTGGCCCACTGGCCGGGGAGCTGTTTTTT. It translates to CASSGPLAGELFF. Variable domain in full (rest from reference TRBV25-1 and TRBJ2-2): EADIYQTPRYLVIGTGKKITLECSQTMGHDKMYWYQQDPGMELHLIHYSYGVNSTEKGDLSSESTVSRIRTEHFPLTLESARPSHTSQYLCASSGPLAGELFFGEGSRLTVL.